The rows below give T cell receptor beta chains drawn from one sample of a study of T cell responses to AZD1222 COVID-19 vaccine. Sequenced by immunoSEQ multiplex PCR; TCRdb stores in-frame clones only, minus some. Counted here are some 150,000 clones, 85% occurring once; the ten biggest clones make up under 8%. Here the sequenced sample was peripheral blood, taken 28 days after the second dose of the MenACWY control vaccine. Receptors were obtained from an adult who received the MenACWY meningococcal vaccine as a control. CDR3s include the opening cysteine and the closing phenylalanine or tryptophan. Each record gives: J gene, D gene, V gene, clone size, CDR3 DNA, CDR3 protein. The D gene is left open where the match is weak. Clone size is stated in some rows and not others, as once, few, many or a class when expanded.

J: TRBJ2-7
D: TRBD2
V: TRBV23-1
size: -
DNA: TGCGCCAGCAGCCGTCCCAATTTGACTAGCGGATTCTGCGAGCAGTACTTC
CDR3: CASSRPNLTSGFCEQYF

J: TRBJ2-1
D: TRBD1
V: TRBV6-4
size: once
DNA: TGTGCCAGCAGGGACAGGGGGACTAGCAATGAGCAGTTCTTC
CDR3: CASRDRGTSNEQFF

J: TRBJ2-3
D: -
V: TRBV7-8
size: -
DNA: TGTGCCAGCAGAACCAGGGTCACAGATACGCAGTATTTT
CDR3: CASRTRVTDTQYF

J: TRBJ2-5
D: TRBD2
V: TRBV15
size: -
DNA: TGTGCCACCAGCAGGGTGGCTAGCGGGGAAGAGACCCAGTACTTC
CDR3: CATSRVASGEETQYF

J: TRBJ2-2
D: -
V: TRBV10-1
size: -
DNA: TGCGCCAGCAGTCCATACCTAGCCGGGGAGCTGTTTTTT
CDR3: CASSPYLAGELFF

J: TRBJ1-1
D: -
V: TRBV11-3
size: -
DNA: TGTGCCAGCAGCTTCAGTGACGGTGAAGCTTTCTTT
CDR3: CASSFSDGEAFF

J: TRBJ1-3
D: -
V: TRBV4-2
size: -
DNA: TGTGCCAGCAGCCAAGATTGGACATTAGAAAACACCATATATTTT
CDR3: CASSQDWTLENTIYF

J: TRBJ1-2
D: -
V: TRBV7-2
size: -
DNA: TGTGCCAGCAGCTTATTGGGTTCTAACTATGGCTACACCTTC
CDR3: CASSLLGSNYGYTF

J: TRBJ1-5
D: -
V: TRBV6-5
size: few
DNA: TGTGCCAGCAGCCTAAATGGTCAGCCCCAGCATTTT
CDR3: CASSLNGQPQHF

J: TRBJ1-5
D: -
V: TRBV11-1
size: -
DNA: TGTGCCAGCAGCCCAGGACACGGTGGGAGTCAGCCCCAGCATTTT
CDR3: CASSPGHGGSQPQHF

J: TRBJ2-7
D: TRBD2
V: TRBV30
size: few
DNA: TGTGCCTGGACTCACTCGGGGGGTGGCTACGAGCAGTACTTC
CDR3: CAWTHSGGGYEQYF

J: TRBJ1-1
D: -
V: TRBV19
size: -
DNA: TGTGCCAGTAGCGTAGGAGGGGGGAACACTGAAGCTTTCTTT
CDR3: CASSVGGGNTEAFF

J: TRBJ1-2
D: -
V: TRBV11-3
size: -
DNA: TGTGCCAGCAGCTCCGCCGGGTCAGGGGAGGACTATGGCTACACCTTC
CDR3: CASSSAGSGEDYGYTF

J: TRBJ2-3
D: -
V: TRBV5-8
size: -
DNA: TGTGCCAGCAGCCTCGGATTTCAGGTATCGACAGATACGCAGTATTTT
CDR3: CASSLGFQVSTDTQYF

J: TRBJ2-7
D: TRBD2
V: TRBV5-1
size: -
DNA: TGCGCCAGCAGCTCGGCCGGGACTAGCGGGGGCCCCTACGAGCAGTACTTC
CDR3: CASSSAGTSGGPYEQYF

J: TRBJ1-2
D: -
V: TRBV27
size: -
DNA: TGTGCCAGCAGTTTGGATTGGCGTCCAGGGTATGGCTACACCTTC
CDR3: CASSLDWRPGYGYTF

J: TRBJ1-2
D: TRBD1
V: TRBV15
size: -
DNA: TGTGCCACCAGCAGCAGGGGGGGTATCCCCTATGGCTACACCTTC
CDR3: CATSSRGGIPYGYTF

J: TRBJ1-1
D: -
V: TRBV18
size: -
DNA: TGTGCCAGCTCACCAAACCCAGGGGAGAACACTGAAGCTTTCTTT
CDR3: CASSPNPGENTEAFF

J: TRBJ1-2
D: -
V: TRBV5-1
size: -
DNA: TGCGCCAGCAGCCCGGACAGAAGATATGGCTACACCTTC
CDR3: CASSPDRRYGYTF

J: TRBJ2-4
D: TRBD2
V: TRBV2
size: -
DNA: TGTGCCAGCGGAGGTTCTAGCGGGGAAAACATTCAGTACTTC
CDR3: CASGGSSGENIQYF

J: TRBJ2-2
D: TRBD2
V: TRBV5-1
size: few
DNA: TGCGCCAGCAGCCCGCAGCGGGAAATAGCCGGGGAGCTGTTTTTT
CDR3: CASSPQREIAGELFF

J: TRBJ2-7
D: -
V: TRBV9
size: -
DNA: TGTGCCAGCAGCGTAGCCGGGGCGGCCTACGAGCAGTACTTC
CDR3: CASSVAGAAYEQYF

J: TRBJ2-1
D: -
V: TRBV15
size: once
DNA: TGTGCCACCAGCAGAGATTACGGGGAGACCTACAATGAGCAGTTCTTC
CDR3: CATSRDYGETYNEQFF

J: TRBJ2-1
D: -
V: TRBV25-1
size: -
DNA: TGTGCCACCATTCGGACTTACGAGCAGTTCTTC
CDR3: CATIRTYEQFF

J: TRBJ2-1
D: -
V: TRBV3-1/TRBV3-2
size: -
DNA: TGTGCCAGCAGCCCGAAAGGCCAGGGGTGGGATGAGCAGTTCTTC
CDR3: CASSPKGQGWDEQFF

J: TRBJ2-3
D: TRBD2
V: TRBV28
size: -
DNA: TGTGCCAGTCGTCTAGCGGGGGGGCCGGGCACAGATACGCAGTATTTT
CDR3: CASRLAGGPGTDTQYF

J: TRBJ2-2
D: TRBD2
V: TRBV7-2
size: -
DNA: TGTGCCAGCAGCATTAGCGGGGGGGCCGCCGGGGAGCTGTTTTTT
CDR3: CASSISGGAAGELFF

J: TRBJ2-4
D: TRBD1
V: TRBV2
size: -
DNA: TGTGCCAGCAGTAAAAAGGGACAGTCCATAGCCAAAAACATTCAGTACTTC
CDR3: CASSKKGQSIAKNIQYF

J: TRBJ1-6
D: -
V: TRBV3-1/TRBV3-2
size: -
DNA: TGTGCCAGCAGCCAGGGAACGAATTCACCCCTCCACTTT
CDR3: CASSQGTNSPLHF

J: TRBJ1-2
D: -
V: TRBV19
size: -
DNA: TGTGCCAGTAGTTCTCAGGACGGAACTACATATGGCTACACCTTC
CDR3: CASSSQDGTTYGYTF

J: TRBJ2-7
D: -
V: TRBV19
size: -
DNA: TGTGCCAGTAGTATGGTCACCACCTACGAGCAGTACTTC
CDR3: CASSMVTTYEQYF

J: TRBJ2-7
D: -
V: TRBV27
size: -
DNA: TGTGCCAGCAGTACGGGGACACCATTCTACGAGCAGTACTTC
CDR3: CASSTGTPFYEQYF

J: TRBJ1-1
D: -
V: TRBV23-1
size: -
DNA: TGCGCCAGCAGTCAATCTCGAGGCAGGGAGAACACTGAAGCTTTCTTT
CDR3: CASSQSRGRENTEAFF

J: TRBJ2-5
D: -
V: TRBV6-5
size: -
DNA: TGTGCCAGCAGAGGGTTCCAAGAGACCCAGTACTTC
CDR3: CASRGFQETQYF

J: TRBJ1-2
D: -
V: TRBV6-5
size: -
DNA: TGTGCCAGCACTTTTACAGGGTATGGCTACACCTTC
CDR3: CASTFTGYGYTF

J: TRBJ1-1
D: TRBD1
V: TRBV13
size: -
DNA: TGTGCCAGCAGCGTATCAGGGGGCCCTGAAGCTTTCTTT
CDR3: CASSVSGGPEAFF

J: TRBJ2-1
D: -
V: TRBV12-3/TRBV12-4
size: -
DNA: TGTGCCAGCAGTTGGGACTCCTACAATGAGCAGTTCTTC
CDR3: CASSWDSYNEQFF

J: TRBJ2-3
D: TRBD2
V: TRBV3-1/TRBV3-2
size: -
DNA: TGTGCCAGCAGCCCGGTCCGGGAGGGACGCACAGATACGCAGTATTTT
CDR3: CASSPVREGRTDTQYF

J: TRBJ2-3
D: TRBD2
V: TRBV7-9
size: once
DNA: TGTGCCAGCAAGCGCGGCGGGAGTAGGTCAGATACGCAGTATTTT
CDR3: CASKRGGSRSDTQYF

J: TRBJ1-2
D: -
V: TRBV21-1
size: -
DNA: TGTGCCAGCAACCCACAGCACCGTTTGGGTGGCTACACCTTC
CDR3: CASNPQHRLGGYTF

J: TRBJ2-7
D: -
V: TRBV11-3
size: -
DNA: TGTGCCAGCACCGCCGGGGTCTCCTACGAGCAGTACTTC
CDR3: CASTAGVSYEQYF

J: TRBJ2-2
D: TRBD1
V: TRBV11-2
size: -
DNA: TGTGCCAGCAGCTTAGGAACAGGGGGGAAGTCCGGGGAGCTGTTTTTT
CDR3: CASSLGTGGKSGELFF

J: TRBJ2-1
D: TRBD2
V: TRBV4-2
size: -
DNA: TGTGCCAGCAGTCCCGGACTAGCGGGAGGGGACATAAGCTCCTACAATGAGCAGTTCTTC
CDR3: CASSPGLAGGDISSYNEQFF

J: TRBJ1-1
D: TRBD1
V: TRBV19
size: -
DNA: TGTGCCAGTAGTGCTTCGACAGGGGCTGGTGAAGCTTTCTTT
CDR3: CASSASTGAGEAFF

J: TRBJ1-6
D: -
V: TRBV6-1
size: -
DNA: TGTGCCAGCAGTGAAGCCCTGCCGAGCTCCTATAATTCACCCCTCCACTTT
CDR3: CASSEALPSSYNSPLHF

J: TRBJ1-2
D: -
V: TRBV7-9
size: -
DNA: TGTGCCAGCAGCTTAGGTGGGACCCGAGGAGATGGCTACACCTTC
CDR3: CASSLGGTRGDGYTF

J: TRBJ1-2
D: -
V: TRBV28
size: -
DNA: TGTGCCAGCAGTTTAGGGACCGAGATCTATGGCTACACCTTC
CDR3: CASSLGTEIYGYTF

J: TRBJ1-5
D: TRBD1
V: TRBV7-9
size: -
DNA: TGTGCCAGCAGCCCCTTTAAGTTGGGACAGGGAAGCAATCAGCCCCAGCATTTT
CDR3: CASSPFKLGQGSNQPQHF

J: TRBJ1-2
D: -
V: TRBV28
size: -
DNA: TGTGCCAGCAGGAGCCCCGTGGACAACTATGGCTACACCTTC
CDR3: CASRSPVDNYGYTF

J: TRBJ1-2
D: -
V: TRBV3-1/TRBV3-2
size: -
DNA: TGTGCCAGCAGCCAAGCTAACGGACTCTATGGCTACACCTTC
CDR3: CASSQANGLYGYTF

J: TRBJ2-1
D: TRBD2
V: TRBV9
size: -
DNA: TGTGCCAGCAGCGTAGTAGCGGGCCTAGGTAATGAGCAGTTCTTC
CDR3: CASSVVAGLGNEQFF

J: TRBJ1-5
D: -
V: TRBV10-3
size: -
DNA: TGTGCCATCAGTGAGTCGGCCGTTAGCAATCAGCCCCAGCATTTT
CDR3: CAISESAVSNQPQHF

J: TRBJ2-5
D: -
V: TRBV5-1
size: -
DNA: TGCGCCAGCAGCTTGATCAGCAGAGACCAAGAGACCCAGTACTTC
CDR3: CASSLISRDQETQYF

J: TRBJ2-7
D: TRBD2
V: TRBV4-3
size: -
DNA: TGCGCCAGCAGCCAAGATCAAGGCGGGAGTAACTACGAGCAGTACTTC
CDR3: CASSQDQGGSNYEQYF